The 11 T cell receptor beta chains listed next were all sequenced from one sample in a study of T cell repertoires in cytomegalovirus infection. TCRdb called the reads again in MiXCR, with one record for every CDR3 protein. The data show about 490,000 distinct CDR3 sequences, with roughly 10% seen just once and roughly 10% held by the top ten. The specimen was PBMCs. These receptors were obtained from a human donor in good health (CMV status not recorded). Some clones in this sample may be carry-over from other donors' samples.

This sequence joins TRBV28 and TRBJ1-5; weak D call: TRBD1 (5 bases). This CDR3 spans 13 amino acids. V dropped 10 bases and J dropped 4 bases, with 14 bases sitting between them. The germline gives CDR1 MDHEN, CDR2 SYDVKM. Here the CDR3 DNA reads TGTGCCACCCGGGACCCTTCTAATCAGCCCCAGCATTTT. It is translated as CATRDPSNQPQHF.

This chain joins TRBV10-3 and TRBJ2-3, with 9 bases fitting TRBD1. The V and J ends lost 1 base and 4 bases, in that order; junction bases with no gene match: 6. Germline V gives CDR1 ENHRY, CDR2 SYGVKD. This CDR3 comprises 16 residues. The CDR3 coding sequence is TGTGCCATCAGTGAGTTGACAGGGGGTGGCCCAGATACGCAGTATTTT. This translates into CAISELTGGGPDTQYF.

This clonotype was counted ten times or more. The gene calls are TRBV7-2 and TRBJ1-2, with TRBD1 identical over 7 bases. Germline CDR1 and CDR2: SGHTA and FQGNSA. This CDR3 has 13 residues. V lost 5 bases to trimming and J lost 5 bases; unmatched junction nucleotides: 5. CDR3 sequence reads: CASSASGGYGYTF. Written as DNA, the CDR3 is TGTGCCAGCAGCGCATCAGGGGGTTATGGCTACACCTTC.

The V gene is TRBV28, the J gene TRBJ1-1; perhaps TRBD1 as D (5 bases). The CDR3 runs to 13 residues. CDR1 MDHEN and CDR2 SYDVKM come from the germline V gene. V lost 6 bases and J 8 bases, leaving 16 bases between the germline ends. The CDR3 reads CASSATTVSEAFF. The CDR3 region has the DNA TGTGCCAGCAGCGCAACGACAGTCTCAGAAGCTTTCTTT.

This clonotype was observed many times. J is TRBJ2-2 and V is TRBV27, with TRBD2 matching over 7 bases. CDR1 and CDR2 (germline): MNHEY, SMNVEV (reference sequence). The J segment lost 2 bases and the V segment lost 10 bases, leaving 10 bases of the junction unmatched. The CDR3 is 15 residues long. This CDR3 reads CATARGGPNTGELFF. In DNA form, the CDR3 reads TGTGCCACCGCTAGGGGAGGGCCTAACACCGGGGAGCTGTTTTTT.

This clonotype was seen ten or more times. The chain is built from TRBV27 and TRBJ2-1; D perhaps matches TRBD2 (5 bases). The length of the CDR3 is 16 residues. The V and J ends lost 6 bases and 7 bases respectively, with 22 bases between them. Germline loops: CDR1 MNHEY, CDR2 SMNVEV (reference sequence). CDR3 in amino acids: CASRESDYTLGNEQFF. CDR3 nucleotides: TGTGCCAGCAGGGAATCAGACTACACTTTAGGGAATGAGCAGTTCTTC.

This chain uses TRBV28 with TRBJ2-5; D might be TRBD2 (6 bases). Per the germline V gene, CDR1 is MDHEN and CDR2 is SYDVKM. V lost 6 bases, J lost 5 bases, and 13 bases lay in between. This CDR3 has 13 residues. The DNA of the CDR3 is TGTGCCAGCAGGCGGGGTGGGGTTGAGACCCAGTACTTC. Residues: CASRRGGVETQYF. The variable domain in full, completed from reference TRBV28 and TRBJ2-5, reads DVKVTQSSRYLVKRTGEKVFLECVQDMDHENMFWYRQDPGLGLRLIYFSYDVKMKEKGDIPEGYSVSREKKERFSLILESASTNQTSMYLCASRRGGVETQYFGPGTRLLVL.

The table lists this clonotype with many counts. The V and J genes are TRBV6-1 and TRBJ2-3; D not certain. Germline CDR1 and CDR2: MNHNS and SASEGT. V was clipped by 7 bases and J by 3 bases, with 14 bases between them. The CDR3 has 14 amino acids. The CDR3 sequence is CASKGGVGTDTQYF. In DNA form, the CDR3 reads TGTGCCAGCAAGGGCGGTGTCGGGACAGATACGCAGTATTTT.

This clonotype was observed many times. The J gene is TRBJ1-5, the V gene TRBV7-9; weak D call: TRBD1 (5 bases). Germline V CDR1 and CDR2: SEHNR, FQNEAQ (reference sequence). The CDR3 is made up of 12 amino acids. V shed 4 bases and J shed 12 bases, with 13 bases lying between them. In DNA form, the CDR3 reads TGTGCCAGCAGCTCCGGGACCGGGGTCCAGCATTTT. Protein: CASSSGTGVQHF.

This clonotype was detected many times. The rearrangement uses TRBV29-1 and TRBJ1-2; 9 bases match TRBD1. J gave up 5 bases and V 6 bases, and 7 bases lay outside the gene matches. Germline V gene lookup returns CDR1 SQVTM and CDR2 ANQGSEA. This CDR3 has 13 amino acids. CDR3 nucleotide sequence: TGCAGCGTCGTACGCGGGACAGGGTATGGCTACACCTTC. Translated: CSVVRGTGYGYTF.

In its sample, this clonotype was seen many times. At one end, the junction sequence differs from germline, possibly due to a read error. This chain joins TRBV27 and TRBJ2-1; 7 nucleotides line up with TRBD2. The CDR3 has 13 amino acids. Germline V gives CDR1 MNHEY, CDR2 SMNVEV (reference sequence). The CDR3: CVSGREFYNEQFF. CDR3 DNA: TGCGTCTCTGGGCGGGAGTTCTACAATGAGCAGTTCTTC.